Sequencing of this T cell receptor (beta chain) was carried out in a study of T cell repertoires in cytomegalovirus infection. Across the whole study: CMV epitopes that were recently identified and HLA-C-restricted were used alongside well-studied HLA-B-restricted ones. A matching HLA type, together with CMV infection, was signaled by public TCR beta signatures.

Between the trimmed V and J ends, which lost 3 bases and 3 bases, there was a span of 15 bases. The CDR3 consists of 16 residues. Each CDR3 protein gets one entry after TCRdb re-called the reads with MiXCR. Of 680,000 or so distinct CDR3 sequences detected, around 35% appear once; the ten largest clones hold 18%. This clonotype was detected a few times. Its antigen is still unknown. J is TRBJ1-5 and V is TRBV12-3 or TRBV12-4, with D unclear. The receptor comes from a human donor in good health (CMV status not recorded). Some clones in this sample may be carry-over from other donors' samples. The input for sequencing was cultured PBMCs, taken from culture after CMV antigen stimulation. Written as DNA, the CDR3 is TGTGCCAGCAGTTTGGGCCGATCAAGGCTCAATCAGCCCCAGCATTTT. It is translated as CASSLGRSRLNQPQHF.